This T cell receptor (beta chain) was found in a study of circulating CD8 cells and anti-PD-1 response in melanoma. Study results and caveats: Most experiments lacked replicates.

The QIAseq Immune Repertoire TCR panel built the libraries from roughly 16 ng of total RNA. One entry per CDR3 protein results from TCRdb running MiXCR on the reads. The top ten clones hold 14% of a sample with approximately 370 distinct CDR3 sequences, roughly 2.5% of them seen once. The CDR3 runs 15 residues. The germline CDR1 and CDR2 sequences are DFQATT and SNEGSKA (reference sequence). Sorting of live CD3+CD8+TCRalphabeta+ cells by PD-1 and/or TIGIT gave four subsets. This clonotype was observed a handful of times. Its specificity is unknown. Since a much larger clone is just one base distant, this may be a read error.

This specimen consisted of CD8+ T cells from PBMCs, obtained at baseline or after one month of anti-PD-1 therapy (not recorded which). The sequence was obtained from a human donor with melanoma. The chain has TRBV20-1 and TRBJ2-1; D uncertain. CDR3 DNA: TGCAGTGCTAGAGATCTTGAGAGCTCCTACAATGAGCAGCTCTTC. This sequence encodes CSARDLESSYNEQLF.